This entry lists 28 T cell receptor beta chains sequenced from one sample in a study of OX40 agonist ivuxolimab in advanced cancers. Library prep was done by the immunoSEQ multiplex PCR assay. The clones in this table, taken by TCRdb from immuneACCESS, are in-frame only. Not every clone is retained; where verified, under half of the shortfall comes from an unresolved V gene, and the cause of the rest is unknown. The sample has 73,000 or so clones on record, 88% of them singletons. Less than 0.9% of the sample is held by the ten biggest clonotypes. The starting material was CD4+ or CD8+ T cells sorted from blood, obtained in a trial of the OX40 agonist ivuxolimab. All receptors derive from an adult with an advanced solid tumor such as melanoma, head and neck, liver or kidney cancer.

The V gene is TRBV2, the J gene TRBJ1-1, with D maybe TRBD1 (5 bases). V lost 6 bases, J lost 3 bases, and 11 bases lay in between. CDR1 is SNHLY, CDR2 FYNNEI, per germline. This CDR3 region has 13 residues. CDR3 sequence: CASRRRVDTEAFF. CDR3 in DNA: TGTGCCAGCAGACGCAGGGTGGACACTGAAGCTTTCTTT. The full variable domain, its missing parts supplied by reference TRBV2 and TRBJ1-1, is EPEVTQTPSHQVTQMGQEVILRCVPISNHLYFYWYRQILGQKVEFLVSFYNNEISEKSEIFDDQFSVERPDGSNFTLKIRSTKLEDSAMYFCASRRRVDTEAFFGQGTRLTVV.

The chain couples TRBV9 to TRBJ2-5; tentatively, D is TRBD1 (6 bases). The V gene's germline CDR1 is SGDLS and CDR2 YYNGEE. V gave up 4 bases and J gave up 9 bases, with 13 bases separating them. The CDR3 extends over 12 amino acids. CDR3 protein: CASSLNEGAQYF. In DNA, the CDR3 is TGTGCCAGCAGCCTCAACGAGGGGGCCCAGTACTTC.

The V and J genes are TRBV27 and TRBJ2-1; the match to TRBD2 covers 8 bases. Germline V CDR1 and CDR2: MNHEY, SMNVEV (reference sequence). V was pared by 6 bases and J by 9 bases, with 1 base of the junction left unmatched. CDR3 size: 11 residues. CDR3 loop: CASRRGVEQFF. In DNA, the CDR3 is TGTGCCAGCAGGCGGGGGGTTGAGCAGTTCTTC.

This chain uses TRBV9 with TRBJ1-2, with a weak D call TRBD1 (5 bases). V was trimmed by 0 bases and J by 8 bases, leaving 17 bases between them. There are 15 residues in the CDR3. Germline CDR1 SGDLS, CDR2 YYNGEE. CDR3 sequence: CASSVGGGAAGGYTF. The DNA of the CDR3 is TGTGCCAGCAGCGTAGGGGGAGGGGCGGCGGGCGGCTACACCTTC.

This sequence joins TRBV25-1 and TRBJ1-2; D is possibly TRBD1 (6 bases). The V gene's germline CDR1 is MGHDK and CDR2 SYGVNS. Deletions cut 2 bases from V and 7 bases from J, with 17 bases between. This CDR3 is built from 15 residues. The CDR3 here is CASSEGQPGSSGYTF. In nucleotides, the CDR3 is TGTGCCAGCAGTGAAGGACAGCCCGGATCGTCTGGCTACACCTTC.

The rearrangement joins TRBV10-3 to TRBJ2-7; D tentatively fits TRBD1 or TRBD2 (5 bases each). The CDR3 runs 13 residues. Trimming removed 8 bases at V and 3 bases at J, with 14 bases between. Looked up from germline, CDR1 is ENHRY and CDR2 is SYGVKD. The CDR3 DNA is TGTGCCATCGGGGGAGTAAAGGGCTACGAGCAGTACTTC. It encodes CAIGGVKGYEQYF.

The rearrangement uses TRBV14 and TRBJ1-2; 7 bases line up with TRBD1. After removal of 1 base from V and 4 bases from J, the junction contained 6 bases not matched to a gene. The CDR3 length is 15 residues. CDR1 is SGHDN, CDR2 FVKESK, per germline. DNA of the CDR3: TGTGCCAGCAGCCAAGGCGGCAGGGGGTTCTATGGCTACACCTTC. Residues: CASSQGGRGFYGYTF.

V is TRBV19 and J is TRBJ1-4; TRBD1 might be the D (6 bases). Trimming pared 2 bases from V and 5 bases from J, leaving 9 bases between. Per germline, CDR1 LNHDA and CDR2 SQIVND (reference sequence). The CDR3 covers 14 residues. The CDR3 here is CASSIRGLNEKLFF. The CDR3 DNA is TGTGCCAGTAGTATACGGGGGCTGAATGAAAAACTGTTTTTT.

This clone is a singleton in its sample. The chain uses TRBV11-2 and TRBJ2-3, with no clear D. The CDR3 has 12 amino acids. Germline V gene data show CDR1 as SGHAT and CDR2 as FQNNGV. Trimming shortened V by 5 bases and J by 2 bases, and 5 bases separated the two germline ends. The CDR3 spells CASSQVTDTQYF. CDR3 coding DNA: TGTGCCAGCAGCCAAGTCACAGATACGCAGTATTTT.

This clone came up once. V usage is TRBV7-9 and J usage is TRBJ1-3, with D possibly TRBD1 on 5 matching bases. V was cut by 3 bases and J by 2 bases, with 11 bases left in between. The V gene's germline CDR1 is SEHNR and CDR2 FQNEAQ (reference sequence). The CDR3 sequence is 15 residues long. Here the CDR3 DNA reads TGTGCCAGCAGCTTTTGGGGGAATGCTGGAAACACCATATATTTT. It specifies CASSFWGNAGNTIYF.

This rearrangement joins TRBV6-5 to TRBJ2-5; a possible D gene is TRBD2 (6 bases). CDR1 and CDR2 from the germline V gene are MNHEY and SVGAGI. Trimming left V 0 bases short and J 6 bases short, with 8 bases between. CDR3 length: 13 residues. The CDR3 sequence: CASSYSEGKTQYF. The CDR3 region has the DNA TGTGCCAGCAGTTACTCGGAGGGAAAGACCCAGTACTTC.

As for this clone: The junction departs from the called germline gene at one end, perhaps through a read error. J is TRBJ2-1 and V is TRBV10-3; 7 bases match TRBD1. Germline loops: CDR1 ENHRY, CDR2 SYGVKD. This CDR3 has 13 residues. This CDR3 reads CAIGDRAVNEQFF. CDR3 DNA sequence: TGTGCCATCGGTGACAGGGCAGTCAATGAGCAGTTCTTC.

A single count supports this clone. The chain has TRBV28 and TRBJ2-4; no firm D call. Trimming took 3 bases from V and 0 from J, leaving 9 bases between them. This CDR3 contains 15 residues. Per germline, CDR1 MDHEN and CDR2 SYDVKM. This CDR3 reads CASSLAWAAKNIQYF. CDR3 DNA: TGTGCCAGCAGTTTGGCGTGGGCAGCCAAAAACATTCAGTACTTC. The entire variable domain, with the rest obtained from reference TRBV28 and TRBJ2-4, is as follows: DVKVTQSSRYLVKRTGEKVFLECVQDMDHENMFWYRQDPGLGLRLIYFSYDVKMKEKGDIPEGYSVSREKKERFSLILESASTNQTSMYLCASSLAWAAKNIQYFGAGTRLSVL.

This clone occurred once. The V call is TRBV7-8, the J call TRBJ1-5; weak D call: TRBD1 (5 bases). Germline assignment: CDR1 SGHVS and CDR2 FQNEAQ. The ends were cut back, 1 base at V and 6 bases at J, with 10 bases in the middle. This CDR3 has 14 amino acids. The CDR3 DNA reads as TGTGCCAGCAGCTTAGGTCAGGGTGGTCAGCCCCAGCATTTT. It translates to CASSLGQGGQPQHF.

The table lists this clone with a count of one. The rearrangement joins TRBV4-2 to TRBJ2-2; 7 bases map to TRBD1. In germline, CDR1 is LGHNA, CDR2 YNFKEQ. J was trimmed by 4 bases and V by 0 bases; bases with no gene match: 11. The CDR3 covers 18 residues. Here the CDR3 DNA reads TGTGCCAGCAGCCAAGACGGAGTGAGGGGGCCGGGCACCGGGGAGCTGTTTTTT. Its translation is CASSQDGVRGPGTGELFF.

This rearrangement joins TRBV6-1 to TRBJ1-2; no clear D gene. V shed 2 bases and J shed 2 bases, with 3 bases lying between them. Per the germline V gene, CDR1 is MNHNS and CDR2 is SASEGT. This CDR3 contains 12 residues. The CDR3 nucleotides read TGTGCCAGCAGTGAATGGAACTATGGCTACACCTTC. Its protein product is CASSEWNYGYTF.

The chain is built from TRBV18 and TRBJ1-1; D is possibly TRBD1 (5 bases). V was clipped by 5 bases and J by 1 base, with 8 bases between them. This CDR3 comprises 13 residues. CDR1 is KGHSH, CDR2 LQKENI, per germline. CDR3 in amino acids: CASSSGANTEAFF. The CDR3 DNA reads as TGTGCCAGCTCATCCGGGGCGAACACTGAAGCTTTCTTT.

The rearrangement joins TRBV6-5 to TRBJ2-1; 9 bases agree with TRBD1. This CDR3 comprises 13 residues. J lost 8 bases, V lost 5 bases, and 4 bases had no gene match. Germline V lookup: CDR1 MNHEY, CDR2 SVGAGI. The CDR3 here is CASSRRTGDEQFF. The CDR3 bases are TGTGCCAGCAGTAGGAGGACAGGGGATGAGCAGTTCTTC.

This rearrangement joins TRBV14 to TRBJ2-6; D is unclear. There are 16 residues in the CDR3. From germline, CDR1 is SGHDN and CDR2 FVKESK. V dropped 2 bases and J dropped 2 bases, with 10 bases sitting between them. The CDR3 bases are TGTGCCAGCAGCCAAATCATAGGTACTGGGGCCAACGTCCTGACTTTC. This translates into CASSQIIGTGANVLTF.

The genes are TRBV5-4 and TRBJ2-1, with D perhaps TRBD2 (6 bases). V was trimmed by 0 bases and J by 5 bases, leaving 12 bases between them. The CDR3 totals 15 residues. Germline V gene sequence: CDR1 SGHNT, CDR2 YYREEE (reference sequence). The CDR3 DNA reads as TGTGCCAGCAGCTTGGCCGGTGCGGGGCACAATGAGCAGTTCTTC. Its translation: CASSLAGAGHNEQFF.

CDR3 sequence (DNA): TGCGCCAGCAGCTCAACAGGGGATAGGGCAGAGACCCAGTACTTC. It encodes CASSSTGDRAETQYF. V usage is TRBV5-1 and J usage is TRBJ2-5; TRBD1 matches 7 bases. The CDR3 spans 15 residues. V was pared by 3 bases and J by 4 bases, with 9 bases of the junction left unmatched. Germline CDR1 reads SGHRS; CDR2 reads YFSETQ.

The chain uses TRBV18 and TRBJ1-1; D is ambiguous. CDR1 is KGHSH and CDR2 is LQKENI in the germline V gene. The V end lost 2 bases, the J end lost 0 bases, and 10 bases lay between the germline ends. This CDR3 is 15 amino acids long. As DNA, the CDR3 is TGTGCCAGCTCACCAAGGGCAGAGCTGAACACTGAAGCTTTCTTT. This translates into CASSPRAELNTEAFF. Combining the CDR3 with reference TRBV18 and TRBJ1-1 gives the whole variable domain NAGVMQNPRHLVRRRGQEARLRCSPMKGHSHVYWYRQLPEEGLKFMVYLQKENIIDESGMPKERFSAEFPKEGPSILRIQQVVRGDSAAYFCASSPRAELNTEAFFGQGTRLTVV.

V is TRBV29-1 and J is TRBJ2-2, with 8 bases identical to TRBD1. CDR1 is SQVTM, CDR2 ANQGSEA, per germline. CDR3 length: 14 residues. J gave up 5 bases and V 6 bases, and 8 bases lay outside the gene matches. The CDR3, as DNA: TGCAGCGTGGACGGCAGGGGGCGTACCGGGGAGCTGTTTTTT. Protein product: CSVDGRGRTGELFF.

The V call is TRBV6-1, the J call TRBJ2-2, with a tentative D call TRBD1 (5 bases). This CDR3 has 15 residues. V was pared by 4 bases and J by 0 bases, with 9 bases between. In germline, CDR1 is MNHNS, CDR2 SASEGT. In DNA, the CDR3 is TGTGCCAGCAGTGCTCAGGGTGCGAACACCGGGGAGCTGTTTTTT. Amino acid sequence: CASSAQGANTGELFF.

V gene TRBV9 combines with J gene TRBJ2-1; 9 bases line up with TRBD2. The CDR3 spans 15 residues. With V trimmed by 2 bases and J by 4 bases, 4 bases remained unmatched. Looked up from germline, CDR1 is SGDLS and CDR2 is YYNGEE. The CDR3 protein is CASSVSGSGYNEQFF. The CDR3 nucleotides read TGTGCCAGCAGCGTTAGCGGGAGCGGATACAATGAGCAGTTCTTC. Based on the CDR3 plus reference TRBV9 and TRBJ2-1, the full variable domain is DSGVTQTPKHLITATGQRVTLRCSPRSGDLSVYWYQQSLDQGLQFLIQYYNGEERAKGNILERFSAQQFPDLHSELNLSSLELGDSALYFCASSVSGSGYNEQFFGPGTRLTVL.

This clone was seen only a few times. V gene TRBV30 combines with J gene TRBJ2-7; D may be TRBD1 (5 bases). The CDR3 loop spans 12 amino acids. The V and J ends lost 4 bases and 6 bases respectively, with 13 bases between them. From germline, CDR1 is GTSNPN and CDR2 SVGIG (reference sequence). The chain's CDR3 is CAWNKGNGEQYF. The CDR3 DNA reads TGTGCCTGGAATAAGGGGAACGGCGAGCAGTACTTC.

The V and J genes are TRBV25-1 and TRBJ1-3; tentatively, D is TRBD1 (6 bases). Germline CDR1 MGHDK, CDR2 SYGVNS. This CDR3 spans 14 amino acids. V was trimmed by 7 bases and J by 4 bases, leaving 14 bases between them. CDR3 nucleotides: TGTGCCAGCATCGGGACATCTCAGGGAAACACCATATATTTT. Translating gives CASIGTSQGNTIYF.

The CDR3 loop reads CASSSPKGNNYGYTF. The CDR3, as DNA: TGTGCCAGCAGCTCCCCCAAGGGGAATAACTATGGCTACACCTTC. The chain uses TRBV28 and TRBJ1-2; tentatively, D is TRBD1 (5 bases). Germline CDR1 MDHEN, CDR2 SYDVKM. The CDR3 totals 15 residues. Deletions cut 6 bases from V and 1 base from J, with 15 bases between.